Detailed here is one T cell receptor (beta chain). The data were obtained in a study of CD8+ T cells in alopecia areata. cDNA reverse transcribed from extracted RNA served as the sequencing template. The repertoire was sequenced with immunoSEQ multiplex PCR; TCRdb's copy has only in-frame clones and lacks some. The table has over 90,000 clones, approximately 84% seen once; the top ten hold approximately 10%. Treatment indicated: oral pan-JAK inhibitor, 5-10 mg twice daily. The sample here was CD8+ T cells sorted from blood, taken at week 34, from a patient treated with tofacitinib. The TCR comes from a human donor with alopecia areata.

The CDR3 sequence: CASSFNGLNEQYF. DNA of the CDR3: TGTGCCAGCAGTTTCAACGGTTTAAACGAGCAGTACTTC. V usage is TRBV27 and J usage is TRBJ2-7; D is undetermined. V lost 3 bases and J lost 5, with 11 bases in between. From germline, CDR1 is MNHEY and CDR2 SMNVEV (reference sequence). The CDR3 sequence is 13 residues long.